Listed below are T cell receptor beta chains from one sample, sequenced in a study of cytomegalovirus exposure and HLA in healthy donors. Clones were read by immunoSEQ multiplex PCR, and TCRdb kept only the in-frame ones, dropping some. The sample yields about 60,000 clones, 65% to 85% seen once. The sample consisted of PBMCs. The receptor source for this set is a woman aged 30 to 39 in good health and CMV-seronegative. CDR3s include the opening cysteine and the closing phenylalanine or tryptophan. D genes are given only for firm matches. Expanded clones are given a class, and other clones once, few, many or no size at all.

D	V	J	size	CDR3	DNA
TRBD1	TRBV28	TRBJ1-2	.	CASLNRGYGYTF	TGTGCCAGCTTGAACAGGGGTTATGGCTACACCTTC
TRBD2	TRBV5-6	TRBJ2-1	.	CASSLQTSEYNEQFF	TGTGCCAGCAGCCTCCAGACTAGCGAGTACAATGAGCAGTTCTTC
.	TRBV2	TRBJ2-2	.	CASSDPFNTGELFF	TGTGCCAGCAGTGACCCATTTAACACCGGGGAGCTGTTTTTT
TRBD1	TRBV27	TRBJ2-1	once	CASSEGQGAMDEQFF	TGTGCCAGCAGTGAAGGACAGGGGGCTATGGATGAGCAGTTCTTC
TRBD2	TRBV7-6	TRBJ2-5	.	CASSPQLAGGQETQYF	TGTGCCAGCAGCCCGCAGCTAGCGGGAGGGCAAGAGACCCAGTACTTC
TRBD1	TRBV19	TRBJ1-5	.	CASSTTGGAGQPQHF	TGTGCCAGTAGTACCACAGGGGGGGCCGGTCAGCCCCAGCATTTT
TRBD2	TRBV2	TRBJ2-6	few	CASSEGVLGGSSGANVLTF	TGTGCCAGCAGTGAAGGGGTATTGGGGGGGAGCTCTGGGGCCAACGTCCTGACTTTC
.	TRBV5-1	TRBJ2-2	once	CASSLQKGELFF	TGCGCCAGCAGTTTACAGAAAGGGGAGCTGTTTTTT
.	TRBV7-2	TRBJ2-5	few	CASSLVSISETQYF	TGTGCCAGCAGCTTAGTGTCTATTTCGGAGACCCAGTACTTC
.	TRBV6-5	TRBJ2-5	.	CASSSSGRGGETQYF	TGTGCCAGCAGTTCTTCAGGGAGAGGAGGGGAGACCCAGTACTTC
TRBD2	TRBV6-1	TRBJ2-7	.	CASSDWRGGLYEQYF	TGTGCCAGCAGTGACTGGCGGGGGGGCCTCTACGAGCAGTACTTC
TRBD1	TRBV7-2	TRBJ2-3	once	CASSFRTGSPSTDTQYF	TGTGCCAGCAGCTTTAGGACAGGGTCTCCCTCCACAGATACGCAGTATTTT
TRBD1	TRBV5-1	TRBJ1-2	.	CASSSPGQGSGYTF	TGCGCCAGCAGCTCACCGGGACAGGGGTCTGGCTACACCTTC
.	TRBV9	TRBJ2-1	once	CASSDSGGTHNEQFF	TGTGCCAGCAGCGATTCGGGCGGGACCCACAATGAGCAGTTCTTC
TRBD1	TRBV5-6	TRBJ1-2	.	CASSHRTGGEDYGYTF	TGTGCCAGCAGCCATAGGACAGGGGGCGAGGACTATGGCTACACCTTC
.	TRBV7-2	TRBJ2-4	.	CASSTPTSIQYF	TGTGCCAGCAGCACCCCTACGAGCATTCAGTACTTC
.	TRBV5-1	TRBJ2-5	.	CASSFVNSQETQYF	TGCGCCAGCAGCTTTGTGAACTCCCAAGAGACCCAGTACTTC
.	TRBV4-1	TRBJ1-5	.	CASSQAHSNQPQHF	TGCGCCAGCAGCCAAGCACATAGCAATCAGCCCCAGCATTTT
.	TRBV9	TRBJ2-2	.	CASSVAVNTGELFF	TGTGCCAGCAGCGTAGCAGTGAACACCGGGGAGCTGTTTTTT
.	TRBV29-1	TRBJ1-4	.	CSASRGGEEKLFF	TGCAGCGCCAGCCGGGGGGGGGAGGAAAAACTGTTTTTT
.	TRBV11-3	TRBJ2-3	.	CASSLGASTDTQYF	TGTGCCAGCAGCTTAGGCGCTAGCACAGATACGCAGTATTTT
.	TRBV10-3	TRBJ2-5	.	CAISEGPVGGKTQYF	TGTGCCATCAGTGAAGGCCCGGTGGGGGGAAAGACCCAGTACTTC
.	TRBV7-2	TRBJ2-2	.	CASSLAQNGELFF	TGTGCCAGCAGCTTAGCGCAGAACGGGGAGCTGTTTTTT
.	TRBV15	TRBJ1-5	.	CATSTQGDQPQHF	TGTGCCACCAGCACACAGGGAGATCAGCCCCAGCATTTT
.	TRBV5-1	TRBJ1-2	.	CASSLDRLNYGYTF	TGCGCCAGCAGCCTTGACAGGTTAAACTATGGCTACACCTTC
.	TRBV5-5	TRBJ1-3	.	CASSLKGLDTIYF	TGTGCCAGCAGCTTAAAGGGGTTGGACACCATATATTTT
.	TRBV6-5	TRBJ2-6	.	CASSYPGANVLTF	TGTGCCAGCAGCTACCCAGGGGCCAACGTCCTGACTTTC